This TCR beta chain was captured by sequencing in a study of regulatory dendritic cells for organ transplantation. Study results and caveats: Regulatory dendritic cells appeared to expand memory CD8+ clones less than mature ones. Memory CD8+ T cells were the most oligoclonal; naive cells were highly diverse.

Sorted T cells were CFSE-labeled and cultured more than 4 days with allogeneic regulatory or mature dendritic cells at 1:10. FACS sorted CD4+ or CD8+ T cells into CD45RA+ naive and CD45RO+ memory. Clones were sequenced by immunoSEQ multiplex PCR, and TCRdb holds only the in-frame ones, with some missing. The sample shows more than 9,000 clones, 50% to 70% of them seen only once. As regards this clone: The antigen is not known. The sample has other DNA sequences that encode this CDR3 too.

Trimming took 4 bases from V and 1 from J; bases not matched to a gene: 6. This CDR3 has 15 residues. Germline V gene lookup returns CDR1 KGHSH and CDR2 LQKENI. Sequencing was done on a sample of naive CD4+ T cells from blood cultured with dendritic cells. The subset is: CD45RA+ naive T cells. The chain joins TRBV18 to TRBJ2-5; TRBD1 matches 7 bases. The TCR was taken from a human donor in good health. The CDR3 region has the DNA TGTGCCAGCTCACGAGGACAGGTCCCCCAAGAGACCCAGTACTTC. Protein: CASSRGQVPQETQYF. Full variable domain (rest looked up from reference TRBV18 and TRBJ2-5): NAGVMQNPRHLVRRRGQEARLRCSPMKGHSHVYWYRQLPEEGLKFMVYLQKENIIDESGMPKERFSAEFPKEGPSILRIQQVVRGDSAAYFCASSRGQVPQETQYFGPGTRLLVL.